The clone carrying this T cell receptor beta chain has just one count. Its specificity is unknown. This record belongs to a study of T cell responses to AZD1222 COVID-19 vaccine. Overall study: Second-dose schedules of about 4 or about 12 weeks were combined. Study conclusions and caveats: Of the AZD1222 recipients, only 5 to 7 were seropositive at baseline. Among vaccine-associated CD4 TCRs, coverage spanned spike, with dominance at 160-218 and 743-854.

Profiled with immunoSEQ multiplex PCR; TCRdb holds only in-frame clones, not every one. The table has about 150,000 clones, around 90% seen once. V lost 5 bases and J 7 bases, leaving 14 bases between the germline ends. The CDR3 covers 14 residues. The V gene's germline CDR1 is SEHNR and CDR2 FQNEAQ (reference sequence). The sequence derives from an adult in good health. The chain recombines TRBV7-9 with TRBJ1-4, with unresolved D. The material sequenced was peripheral blood, taken on day 0 of AZD1222 vaccination. The CDR3 region is CASSRRQSVEKLFF. DNA for the CDR3: TGTGCCAGCAGCCGCCGGCAGTCGGTTGAAAAACTGTTTTTT. The whole variable domain, remainder taken from reference TRBV7-9 and TRBJ1-4, is DTGVSQNPRHKITKRGQNVTFRCDPISEHNRLYWYRQTLGQGPEFLTYFQNEAQLEKSRLLSDRFSAERPKGSFSTLEIQRTEQGDSAMYLCASSRRQSVEKLFFGSGTQLSVL.